In this sample, the clone carrying this T cell receptor (beta chain) turned up a few times. Measured with immunoSEQ multiplex PCR; TCRdb has only the in-frame clones, and not every one. Counted here are about 210,000 clones, about four fifths occurring once; the ten biggest clones make up 7.6%. The CDR3 runs 12 residues. V was shortened by 4 bases and J by 3 bases, with 6 bases between the two germline ends. CDR1 is MNHNY and CDR2 is SVGAGI in the germline V gene (reference sequence). This record belongs to a study of blood T cell repertoires in COVID-19. Material for sequencing was peripheral blood. This TCR was sampled from a woman aged 50 to 65 with active or convalescent COVID-19. The rearrangement uses TRBV6-6 and TRBJ1-2; no reliable D call. Here the CDR3 reads CASSLRDYGYTF. The CDR3 nucleotides are TGTGCCAGCAGTTTGAGAGACTATGGCTACACCTTC.